Below are 22 T cell receptor beta chains sequenced from a single sample in a study of T-cell memory formation after mild COVID-19. Each CDR3 protein gets one entry after TCRdb re-called the 5' RACE reads with MiXCR. Here the sample spans some 440,000 distinct CDR3 sequences, more than 20% being singletons. The material sequenced was PBMCs or a T cell subset sorted from them (not recorded which). Receptors originate from an adult woman who had mild COVID-19 (a few samples of this study predate the infection). Cell type and time point are not known.

This clonotype was seen a few times. The CDR3 here is CASSSDRGLGGYTF. In DNA form, the CDR3 reads TGTGCCAGCAGCTCAGACAGGGGGCTCGGTGGCTACACCTTC. The genes are TRBV7-2 and TRBJ1-2, with 10 bases matching TRBD1. The germline CDR1 and CDR2 sequences are SGHTA and FQGNSA. With V trimmed by 4 bases and J by 7 bases, 6 bases remained unmatched. CDR3 length: 14 amino acids.

In its sample, this clonotype was seen a few times. The chain carries TRBV9 and TRBJ2-3; TRBD1 matches at 7 bases. This CDR3 is built from 15 residues. Looked up from germline, CDR1 is SGDLS and CDR2 is YYNGEE. V shed 3 bases, J shed 0 bases, and the junction held 4 bases outside the gene matches. CDR3 protein: CASSATGLSTDTQYF. The CDR3 nucleotides read TGTGCCAGCAGCGCGACAGGGCTAAGCACAGATACGCAGTATTTT. The full variable domain, its missing parts supplied by reference TRBV9 and TRBJ2-3, is DSGVTQTPKHLITATGQRVTLRCSPRSGDLSVYWYQQSLDQGLQFLIQYYNGEERAKGNILERFSAQQFPDLHSELNLSSLELGDSALYFCASSATGLSTDTQYFGPGTRLTVL.

The sample holds a few counts of this clonotype. The chain joins TRBV20-1 to TRBJ2-4; D possibly corresponds to TRBD1 (6 bases). Germline V gene lookup returns CDR1 DFQATT and CDR2 SNEGSKA (reference sequence). The CDR3 sequence is 16 residues long. Trimming cost V 0 bases and J 0 bases, with 12 bases left between them. The CDR3: CSARDYHRVAKNIQYF. The CDR3 DNA is TGCAGTGCTAGAGACTATCACAGGGTAGCCAAAAACATTCAGTACTTC.

The chain uses TRBV6-1 and TRBJ1-1, with 7 nucleotides matching TRBD1. The germline gives CDR1 MNHNS, CDR2 SASEGT. This CDR3 is built from 14 residues. The J segment lost 0 bases and the V segment lost 7 bases, leaving 5 bases of the junction unmatched. The CDR3 DNA sequence: TGTGCCAGCACTGAGGGACAGATGAACACTGAAGCTTTCTTT. Its translation is CASTEGQMNTEAFF.

This clonotype was counted a few times. The chain couples TRBV12-3 or TRBV12-4 to TRBJ1-6, with D unclear. The germline V and J ends were trimmed by 6 bases and 9 bases, with 9 bases remaining between them. The CDR3 is 12 amino acids. CDR3 DNA sequence: TGTGCCAGCAGGTCGGGAGGTTCACCCCTCCACTTT. The encoded protein is CASRSGGSPLHF.

The CDR3 region has the DNA TGTGCCACCGCCCCCGGGAACACTGAAGCTTTCTTT. Its protein product is CATAPGNTEAFF. The chain is built from TRBV15 and TRBJ1-1, with D uncertain. Germline lookup yields CDR1 LNHNV and CDR2 YYDKDF (reference sequence). CDR3 length: 12 amino acids. Trimming took 8 bases from V and 1 from J, leaving 8 bases between them.

V is TRBV29-1 and J is TRBJ2-7; D is possibly TRBD1 (7 bases). Trimming pared 1 base from V and 2 bases from J, leaving 12 bases between. Germline assignment: CDR1 SQVTM and CDR2 ANQGSEA. The CDR3 length is 14 residues. CDR3 DNA: TGCAGCGTTGAAGGGAGGGGGCAACCCTACGAGCAGTACTTC. This codes for CSVEGRGQPYEQYF.

This clonotype was observed a single time. This chain connects TRBV24-1 to TRBJ1-1, with TRBD1 as a possible D gene (5 bases). Germline CDR1 KGHDR, CDR2 SFDVKD. The CDR3 covers 13 residues. Trimming pared 9 bases from V and 2 bases from J, leaving 12 bases between. The CDR3 nucleotides read TGTGCCACCCGGGGCCATCTTAACACTGAAGCTTTCTTT. Amino acid sequence: CATRGHLNTEAFF.

This chain connects TRBV5-6 to TRBJ1-5, with 7 bases lining up with TRBD1. The J segment lost 5 bases and the V segment lost 4 bases, leaving 6 bases of the junction unmatched. CDR3 length: 14 residues. CDR1 is SGHDT and CDR2 is YYEEEE in the germline V gene. CDR3 coding DNA: TGTGCCAGCAGCAGGACAGGATTTGATCAGCCCCAGCATTTT. Translating gives CASSRTGFDQPQHF.

This rearrangement joins TRBV7-2 to TRBJ2-5, with 7 bases matching TRBD1. V lost 5 bases to trimming and J lost 3 bases; unmatched junction nucleotides: 9. Germline V gene lookup returns CDR1 SGHTA and CDR2 FQGNSA. CDR3 length equals 15 residues. The CDR3 spells CASSRQNRGEETQYF. The CDR3 DNA reads as TGTGCCAGCAGCCGGCAAAACAGGGGAGAAGAGACCCAGTACTTC. Full variable domain (missing parts from reference TRBV7-2 and TRBJ2-5): GAGVSQSPSNKVTEKGKDVELRCDPISGHTALYWYRQSLGQGLEFLIYFQGNSAPDKSGLPSDRFSAERTGGSVSTLTIQRTQQEDSAVYLCASSRQNRGEETQYFGPGTRLLVL.

The genes are TRBV6-5 and TRBJ1-1; tentatively, D is TRBD1 (5 bases). The ends were cut back, 6 bases at V and 4 bases at J, with 15 bases in the middle. The CDR3 is 14 residues long. CDR1 and CDR2 from the germline V gene are MNHEY and SVGAGI. The CDR3 DNA sequence: TGTGCCAGCAGGGACGGGGCCGGGGGCACTGAAGCTTTCTTT. This translates into CASRDGAGGTEAFF.

In its sample, this clonotype was seen a few times. The V call is TRBV7-9, the J call TRBJ2-2; 8 nucleotides agree with TRBD2. Germline V gives CDR1 SEHNR, CDR2 FQNEAQ (reference sequence). V shed 4 bases, J shed 4 bases, and the junction held 5 bases outside the gene matches. The CDR3 runs 15 residues. The DNA for the CDR3 is TGTGCCAGCAGCTCCGTAAGCGGGAGCACCGGGGAGCTGTTTTTT. It encodes CASSSVSGSTGELFF.

Turning to this clonotype: A junction end diverges from the germline sequence, so it may reflect a read error. The CDR3 region has the DNA TGTGCCAGCACCCAAGGACTAGCGGGTTTCGACGAGCAGTACTTC. Translation: CASTQGLAGFDEQYF. The chain carries TRBV3-1 and TRBJ2-7; 11 bases agree with TRBD2. The CDR3 covers 15 residues. In germline, CDR1 is LGHDT, CDR2 YNNKEL (reference sequence).

This clonotype showed up just a few times. V gene TRBV12-3 or TRBV12-4 combines with J gene TRBJ2-4; TRBD1 agrees at 8 bases. CDR3 length: 17 amino acids. Trimming took 6 bases from V and 8 from J; bases not matched to a gene: 18. CDR3 DNA sequence: TGTGCCAGCAGACCTCCCAGCTCCGGGACAGGTGGAGACATTCAGTACTTC. Translated: CASRPPSSGTGGDIQYF.

This rearrangement joins TRBV19 to TRBJ2-1; no clear D. V was cut by 5 bases and J by 8 bases, with 13 bases left in between. The length of the CDR3 is 13 residues. Per germline, CDR1 LNHDA and CDR2 SQIVND (reference sequence). In DNA form, the CDR3 reads TGTGCCAGTAGTCCCCGGGCCGAGGATGAGCAGTTCTTC. Translating it yields CASSPRAEDEQFF.

The rearrangement uses TRBV5-1 and TRBJ2-3, with D hard to call. The V gene lost 2 bases and the J gene lost 7 bases, with 5 bases spanning the gap. CDR3 length: 11 amino acids. CDR1 is SGHRS and CDR2 is YFSETQ in the germline V gene. DNA of the CDR3: TGCGCCAGCAGCTTCGGAAATACGCAGTATTTT. This encodes CASSFGNTQYF.

There are a few counts of this clonotype. The junction departs from the called germline gene at one end, perhaps through a read error. The chain combines TRBV6-5 with TRBJ2-2, with 8 bases aligning to TRBD2. Germline lookup yields CDR1 MNHEY and CDR2 SVGAGI. This CDR3 has 16 amino acids. The CDR3 nucleotides are TGTGACAGCAGCCGGCGGGGGGCCATGAACACCGGGGAGCTGTTTTTT. Protein: CDSSRRGAMNTGELFF.

The rearrangement links TRBV4-3 to TRBJ2-7, with TRBD2 matching 7 bases. The length of the CDR3 is 15 residues. The junction had 7 bases not matched to a gene; V was cut back by 0 bases and J by 5 bases. CDR1 is LGHNA, CDR2 YSLEER, per germline. CDR3 DNA: TGCGCCAGCAGCCAAGAAATGGGAGGGTTCCACGAGCAGTACTTC. Amino acid sequence: CASSQEMGGFHEQYF.

This clonotype was seen a few times. The rearrangement links TRBV12-3 or TRBV12-4 to TRBJ2-3; 12 bases line up with TRBD2. The ends lost 7 bases at V and 6 bases at J; junction bases unmatched: 5. The CDR3 runs 14 residues. CDR3 in amino acids: CASNLAGGLDTQYF. The CDR3, as DNA: TGTGCCAGCAACCTAGCGGGGGGGCTCGATACGCAGTATTTT.

The chain couples TRBV27 to TRBJ2-7, with D hard to call. This CDR3 is built from 15 residues. The germline V gene encodes CDR1 MNHEY and CDR2 SMNVEV (reference sequence). V lost 5 bases to trimming and J lost 3 bases, with 17 bases between them. CDR3 sequence: CASSPTHQTDYEQYF. The DNA of the CDR3 is TGTGCCAGCAGTCCCACACACCAGACCGACTACGAGCAGTACTTC.

The chain is built from TRBV10-3 and TRBJ2-4; tentatively, D is TRBD2 (6 bases). Germline lookup yields CDR1 ENHRY and CDR2 SYGVKD. This CDR3 spans 15 amino acids. CDR3 loop: CDRDSSYKAKNIQYF. The CDR3 DNA follows: TGTGACCGGGACTCTTCTTATAAGGCCAAAAACATTCAGTACTTC.

This clonotype was seen a few times. This chain uses TRBV4-2 with TRBJ1-1; D gene ambiguous. Germline V gene data show CDR1 as LGHNA and CDR2 as YNFKEQ. This CDR3 is built from 16 residues. Trimming shortened V by 0 bases and J by 0 bases, and 11 bases separated the two germline ends. The DNA of the CDR3 is TGTGCCAGCAGCCAAGAAACGGCCAGACTGAACACTGAAGCTTTCTTT. Amino acid sequence: CASSQETARLNTEAFF.